One and the same sample provided the 18 T cell receptor beta chains below, sequenced in a study of blood T cell repertoires in COVID-19. The table came from immunoSEQ multiplex PCR; TCRdb's copy has only in-frame clones and leaves some out. The sample shows roughly 37,000 clones, around four fifths of them seen only once. Sequences were obtained from peripheral blood. All receptors come from a human donor in a cohort sampled during active COVID-19.

This clone was recorded once. V gene TRBV9 combines with J gene TRBJ1-6, with 7 bases fitting TRBD1. Trimming cost V 2 bases and J 4 bases; bases outside gene matches: 6. Germline-derived CDR1 and CDR2 are SGDLS and YYNGEE. CDR3 length equals 16 residues. In DNA form, the CDR3 reads TGTGCCAGCAGCGTCACCGACAGGGAATATAATTCACCCCTCCACTTT. Encoded protein: CASSVTDREYNSPLHF.

V is TRBV12-3 or TRBV12-4 and J is TRBJ2-3; D is unclear. This CDR3 is built from 13 residues. The V end was cut by 3 bases, the J end by 1 base, with 5 bases between. The CDR3 spells CASSLAGTDTQYF. The CDR3, as DNA: TGTGCCAGCAGTTTGGCGGGCACAGATACGCAGTATTTT.

This chain joins TRBV19 and TRBJ1-2; 9 bases fit TRBD1. Germline values: CDR1 LNHDA, CDR2 SQIVND (reference sequence). Germline trimming cut 5 bases from V and 8 bases from J; bases unmatched to any gene: 6. This CDR3 has 13 residues. CDR3 loop: CASSSRDREGYTF. In nucleotides, the CDR3 is TGTGCCAGTAGTTCCAGGGACAGGGAAGGCTACACCTTC.

This clone was found a few times. The chain links TRBV15 to TRBJ2-2; TRBD2 matches 7 bases. This CDR3 is 16 amino acids long. The V and J ends lost 5 bases and 1 base, in that order; junction bases with no gene match: 7. Per the germline V gene, CDR1 is LNHNV and CDR2 is YYDKDF (reference sequence). CDR3 sequence (DNA): TGTGCCACCAGCTCACGGGGAGGGAAGAACACCGGGGAGCTGTTTTTT. As protein: CATSSRGGKNTGELFF. The whole variable domain, filled in from reference TRBV15 and TRBJ2-2, reads DAMVIQNPRYQVTQFGKPVTLSCSQTLNHNVMYWYQQKSSQAPKLLFHYYDKDFNNEADTPDNFQSRRPNTSFCFLDIRSPGLGDTAMYLCATSSRGGKNTGELFFGEGSRLTVL.

V is TRBV19 and J is TRBJ2-7, with 9 bases lining up with TRBD1. J lost 1 base, V lost 9 bases, and 4 bases had no gene match. Looked up from germline, CDR1 is LNHDA and CDR2 is SQIVND (reference sequence). This CDR3 is built from 13 residues. The CDR3 DNA reads TGTGCCAGCCGGGACAGGGTATCCTACGAGCAGTACTTC. Its protein product is CASRDRVSYEQYF.

The rearrangement joins TRBV15 to TRBJ1-1; D uncertain. The CDR3 spans 13 residues. Germline V gives CDR1 LNHNV, CDR2 YYDKDF (reference sequence). V lost 6 bases to trimming and J lost 6 bases, with 14 bases between them. For the CDR3, the DNA is TGTGCCACCAGAAGGCAGGAAGGCGCTGAAGCTTTCTTT. Residues: CATRRQEGAEAFF.

The chain joins TRBV28 to TRBJ2-2; D is possibly TRBD2 (6 bases). This CDR3 region has 16 residues. The germline V and J ends were trimmed by 3 bases and 7 bases, with 18 bases remaining between them. Per the germline V gene, CDR1 is MDHEN and CDR2 is SYDVKM. CDR3 protein: CASSLEGYSPNGELFF. DNA of the CDR3: TGTGCCAGCAGTTTGGAGGGATACAGTCCGAACGGGGAGCTGTTTTTT.

The V gene is TRBV7-3, the J gene TRBJ2-3; no reliable D call. CDR3 length: 15 residues. V lost 5 bases to trimming and J lost 2 bases, with 14 bases between them. Germline CDR1 and CDR2: SGHTA and FQGTGA. CDR3 nucleotide sequence: TGTGCCAGCAGCCCCCTGGGTAGCAACACAGATACGCAGTATTTT. Protein: CASSPLGSNTDTQYF.

This chain links TRBV9 with TRBJ2-3; tentative D call: TRBD1 (5 bases). This CDR3 is built from 13 residues. V was clipped by 4 bases and J by 1 base, with 7 bases between them. Germline CDR1 and CDR2: SGDLS and YYNGEE. Here the CDR3 DNA reads TGTGCCAGCAGCAAAGGGGGCACAGATACGCAGTATTTT. Translation gives CASSKGGTDTQYF.

This chain joins TRBV19 and TRBJ1-5; 7 positions match TRBD1. The V and J ends lost 2 bases and 1 base, in that order; junction bases with no gene match: 2. CDR3 length: 15 amino acids. Per germline, CDR1 LNHDA and CDR2 SQIVND (reference sequence). The CDR3 here is CASSITGVSNQPQHF. DNA for the CDR3: TGTGCCAGTAGTATAACAGGGGTCAGCAATCAGCCCCAGCATTTT.

Notes on this clone: No DNA is shown, since the ends of the CDR3 on it are uncertain; the CDR3 is the one TCRdb lists. The V call is TRBV27, the J call TRBJ1-1. Per germline, CDR1 MNHEY and CDR2 SMNVEV (reference sequence). The CDR3 is made up of 15 amino acids, end residues included. The CDR3 reads CASSFFGSGNTEAFF.

This clone has only a few counts. The gene calls are TRBV18 and TRBJ1-5; D is possibly TRBD1 (6 bases). V was clipped by 3 bases and J by 6 bases, with 18 bases between them. Looked up from germline, CDR1 is KGHSH and CDR2 is LQKENI. CDR3 length: 16 amino acids. The CDR3 nucleotides read TGTGCCAGCTCACCTCAAGGGGGTCCGGGACGTCAGCCCCAGCATTTT. As protein: CASSPQGGPGRQPQHF.

The J gene is TRBJ2-5, the V gene TRBV7-8, with a possible D match to TRBD1 (5 bases). The CDR3 sequence is 15 residues long. V lost 2 bases, J lost 5 bases, and 15 bases lay in between. From germline, CDR1 is SGHVS and CDR2 FQNEAQ. The CDR3 spells CASSLIAGLGETQYF. CDR3 in DNA: TGTGCCAGCAGCTTAATCGCAGGGCTAGGGGAGACCCAGTACTTC. Complete variable domain (other parts from reference TRBV7-8 and TRBJ2-5): GAGVSQSPRYKVAKRGQDVALRCDPISGHVSLFWYQQALGQGPEFLTYFQNEAQLDKSGLPSDRFFAERPEGSVSTLKIQRTQQEDSAVYLCASSLIAGLGETQYFGPGTRLLVL.

V usage is TRBV4-2 and J usage is TRBJ2-1, with 8 nucleotides matching TRBD2. Trimming cost V 0 bases and J 6 bases; bases outside gene matches: 4. CDR1 LGHNA and CDR2 YNFKEQ come from the germline V gene. The CDR3 extends over 15 amino acids. CDR3 nucleotide sequence: TGTGCCAGCAGCCAAGATTGGCTAGCGGGCAATGAGCAGTTCTTC. As protein: CASSQDWLAGNEQFF.

V and J are TRBV5-6 and TRBJ1-4; 7 bases are a match to TRBD1. The length of the CDR3 is 17 residues. CDR1 and CDR2 from the germline V gene are SGHDT and YYEEEE. The V segment lost 2 bases and the J segment 8 bases; nucleotides outside the gene matches: 15. CDR3 sequence reads: CASSFKTGTVIWEKLFF. The DNA of the CDR3 is TGTGCCAGCAGCTTTAAGACAGGGACGGTAATTTGGGAAAAACTGTTTTTT.

The V and J genes are TRBV10-3 and TRBJ2-7, with 9 bases identical to TRBD1. The CDR3 loop spans 15 amino acids. Germline assignment: CDR1 ENHRY and CDR2 SYGVKD. Trimming took 3 bases from V and 6 from J; bases not matched to a gene: 9. The CDR3 is CAISDIGQGSSEQYF. CDR3 bases: TGTGCCATCAGTGATATAGGACAGGGGTCTAGCGAGCAGTACTTC.

This rearrangement joins TRBV7-9 to TRBJ1-1, with 10 bases identical to TRBD1. J was trimmed by 4 bases and V by 5 bases; bases with no gene match: 4. Per germline, CDR1 SEHNR and CDR2 FQNEAQ (reference sequence). CDR3 length equals 14 residues. This CDR3 reads CASSARDRGTEAFF. The CDR3 DNA reads TGTGCCAGCAGCGCCAGGGACAGGGGCACTGAAGCTTTCTTT.

V usage is TRBV28 and J usage is TRBJ1-2, with no clear D. Per germline, CDR1 MDHEN and CDR2 SYDVKM. With 6 bases removed from V and 7 bases from J, the gap between germline ends came to 21 bases. The CDR3 length is 15 residues. CDR3 amino acids: CASSLIQLRVGGYTF. The CDR3 DNA sequence: TGTGCCAGCAGCCTTATTCAGTTGAGGGTCGGTGGCTACACCTTC.